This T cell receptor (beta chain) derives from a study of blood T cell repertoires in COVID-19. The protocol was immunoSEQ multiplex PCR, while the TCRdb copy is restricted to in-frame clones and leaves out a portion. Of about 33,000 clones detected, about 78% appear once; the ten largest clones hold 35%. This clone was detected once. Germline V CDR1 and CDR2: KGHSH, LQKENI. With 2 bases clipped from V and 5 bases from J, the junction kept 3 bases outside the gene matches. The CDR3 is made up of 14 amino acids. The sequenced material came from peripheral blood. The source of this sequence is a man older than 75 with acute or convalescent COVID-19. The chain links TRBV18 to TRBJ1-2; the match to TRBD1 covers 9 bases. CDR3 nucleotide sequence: TGTGCCAGCTCACCAGGGGACAGGGAATATGGCTACACCTTC. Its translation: CASSPGDREYGYTF.